The rows below give T cell receptor beta chains drawn from one sample of a study of control samples from healthy donors and cancer patients. Some clones are missing from TCRdb's copy, which holds only in-frame ones; the method was immunoSEQ multiplex PCR. Its table records about 210,000 clones. The sequencing sample was made of blood. The receptors shown here come from a woman in her 30s in good health. CDR3s include the opening cysteine and the closing phenylalanine or tryptophan.

j_gene,v_gene,CDR3aa
TRBJ1-5,TRBV2,CASSEFTGAGQPQHF
TRBJ2-3,TRBV28,CASSLDRAIDTQYF
TRBJ1-5,TRBV15,CATSRDKGGSTQHF
TRBJ1-3,TRBV28,CASSFNGPREIYF
TRBJ1-2,TRBV5-1,CASSLSVDYGYTF
TRBJ2-3,TRBV19,CASSPGGVDTQYF
TRBJ2-1,TRBV7-9,CASSPASSYNEQFF
TRBJ1-1,TRBV5-1,CASSDYRARRPEAFF
TRBJ1-6,TRBV24-1,CATSDPTQGSNSPLHF
TRBJ1-1,TRBV27,CASSLFQGGMNTEAFF
TRBJ1-4,TRBV12-3/TRBV12-4,CASSSHNEKLFF
TRBJ2-3,TRBV5-6,CASSLARGSRTDTQYF
TRBJ1-5,TRBV3-1/TRBV3-2,CASSPPGIGGPQHF
TRBJ1-2,TRBV11-2,CASSLDQTAYYGYTF